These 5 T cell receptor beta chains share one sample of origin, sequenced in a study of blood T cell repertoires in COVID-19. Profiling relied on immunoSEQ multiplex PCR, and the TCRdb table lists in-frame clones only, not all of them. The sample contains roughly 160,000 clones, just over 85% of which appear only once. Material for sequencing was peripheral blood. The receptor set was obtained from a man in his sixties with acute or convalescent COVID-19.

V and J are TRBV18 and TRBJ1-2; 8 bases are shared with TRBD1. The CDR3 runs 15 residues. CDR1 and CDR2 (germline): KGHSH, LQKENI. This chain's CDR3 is CATTEATGAYYGYTF. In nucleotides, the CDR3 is TGTGCTACAACGGAGGCGACAGGGGCCTACTATGGCTACACCTTC.

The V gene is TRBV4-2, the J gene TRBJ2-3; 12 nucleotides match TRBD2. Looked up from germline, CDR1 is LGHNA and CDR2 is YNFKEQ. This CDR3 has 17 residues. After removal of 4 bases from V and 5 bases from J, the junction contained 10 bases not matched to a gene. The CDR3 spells CASSLGLAGGERDTQYF. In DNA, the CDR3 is TGTGCCAGCAGCCTGGGGCTAGCGGGAGGGGAACGAGATACGCAGTATTTT.

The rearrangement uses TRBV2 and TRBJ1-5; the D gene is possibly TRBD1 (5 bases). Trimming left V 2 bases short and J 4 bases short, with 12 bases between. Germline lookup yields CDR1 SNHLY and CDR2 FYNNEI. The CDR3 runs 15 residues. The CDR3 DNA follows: TGTGCCAGCAGTGAAATCGGGGGAGGAAATCAGCCCCAGCATTTT. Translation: CASSEIGGGNQPQHF.

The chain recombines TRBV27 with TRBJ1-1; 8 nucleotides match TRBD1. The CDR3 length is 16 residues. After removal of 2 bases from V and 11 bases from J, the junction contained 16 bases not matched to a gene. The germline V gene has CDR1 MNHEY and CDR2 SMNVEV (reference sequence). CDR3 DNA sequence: TGTGCCAGCAGTTTACGAGGTGCGGACAGGGCGAAGTCGGCTTTCTTT. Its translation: CASSLRGADRAKSAFF.

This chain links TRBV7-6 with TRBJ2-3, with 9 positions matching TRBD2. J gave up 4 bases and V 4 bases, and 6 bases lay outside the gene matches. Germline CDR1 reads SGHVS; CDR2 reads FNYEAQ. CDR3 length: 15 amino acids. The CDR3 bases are TGTGCCAGCAGCTCAGTAGCGGGAGAAGCAGATACGCAGTATTTT. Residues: CASSSVAGEADTQYF.